These 2 T cell receptor beta chains came from one sample sequenced in a study of T cell responses to AZD1222 COVID-19 vaccine (dated by TCRdb to about 2021). The method behind the library was the immunoSEQ multiplex PCR assay. TCRdb retrieved this table from immuneACCESS and kept in-frame rearrangements only. Not all clones are present; in checked studies, unresolved V genes account for under half, and no reason is known for the remainder. The sample data list approximately 140,000 clones, and about nine tenths of these were observed just once. Jointly, the top ten make up roughly 3.1% of the sample. According to the study, the label for this sample's time point signals: baseline before first vaccination. The sample was peripheral blood, taken on day 0 of AZD1222 vaccination. The source is an adult in good health.

V usage is TRBV4-1 and J usage is TRBJ2-1; 9 bases are a match to TRBD1. The CDR3 totals 16 residues. Germline-derived CDR1 and CDR2 are MGHRA and YSYEKL. V gave up 6 bases and J gave up 6 bases; unmatched junction bases: 12. CDR3: CASRARWGQGGNEQFF. CDR3 DNA: TGCGCCAGCAGGGCAAGATGGGGACAGGGTGGCAATGAGCAGTTCTTC.

The rearrangement links TRBV4-1 to TRBJ2-3; 7 bases are shared with TRBD2. Losses at the gene ends were 0 bases for V and 5 bases for J; bases not matched to a gene: 5. The CDR3 covers 15 residues. Germline lookup yields CDR1 MGHRA and CDR2 YSYEKL. The CDR3 sequence: CASSQEGGFGDTQYF. The CDR3 nucleotides are TGCGCCAGCAGCCAAGAGGGAGGGTTTGGAGATACGCAGTATTTT.